The clone carrying this TCR beta chain was picked up a small number of times. Antigen specificity is unknown. The record originates from a study of T-cell memory formation after mild COVID-19. About the study: Most TCR clusters belonged to a single donor. The study's findings and limits: Whereas later expanders leaned CD4+, clones contracting day 15 to 85 showed a balanced CD4/CD8 makeup. Researchers found some responding clones in pre-infection memory, a sign that cross-reactive memory joined.

TCRdb used MiXCR to reprocess the 5' RACE reads, holding one entry per CDR3 protein. The profile shows roughly 280,000 distinct CDR3 sequences, around 8% of them singletons. This clonotype was obtained from a man aged 18 to 29 who had mild COVID-19 (a few samples of this study predate the infection). Cell type and time point are not known. The material sequenced was PBMCs or a T cell subset sorted from them (not recorded which).

In DNA form, the CDR3 reads TGTGCCAGCAGTACCAGTCTAGTCGAAGCTTTCTTT. This sequence encodes CASSTSLVEAFF. J is TRBJ1-1 and V is TRBV7-2; D not certain. CDR1 SGHTA and CDR2 FQGNSA come from the germline V gene. The CDR3 consists of 12 residues. Trimming left V 6 bases short and J 8 bases short, with 13 bases between.